This entry features one TCR beta chain sequence. Its antigen is undetermined. All the people who gave samples were healthy bone marrow donors. This sample is drawn from a study of cytomegalovirus exposure and HLA in healthy donors. Study background: A prior analysis found about 120 million unique TCR beta sequences from around 180 million T cells.

Findings and limits, study-wide: The authors enumerated under 200 TCR beta chains as linked to cytomegalovirus.

It was with 60 Vbeta and 13 Jbeta primers that the PCR ran. Clones were read by immunoSEQ multiplex PCR, and TCRdb kept only the in-frame ones, dropping some. Here the sample spans about 170,000 clones, 80% to 90% being singletons. This CDR3 region has 15 residues. V was cut by 5 bases and J by 0 bases, with 12 bases left in between. The germline gives CDR1 SGHVS, CDR2 FNYEAQ. This sequence joins TRBV7-6 and TRBJ2-3, with D possibly matching TRBD1 (6 bases). Sample: PBMCs. The clonotype originates from a man aged 18 to 29 in good health and CMV-seropositive. The CDR3 is CASSQEGVSTDTQYF. Written as DNA, the CDR3 is TGTGCCAGCAGCCAAGAGGGGGTTAGCACAGATACGCAGTATTTT. The variable domain in full, with the rest retrieved from reference TRBV7-6 and TRBJ2-3, is GAGVSQSPRYKVTKRGQDVALRCDPISGHVSLYWYRQALGQGPEFLTYFNYEAQQDKSGLPNDRFSAERPEGSISTLTIQRTEQRDSAMYRCASSQEGVSTDTQYFGPGTRLTVL.